Sequencing of this T cell receptor beta chain was carried out in a study of blood T cells in healthy people across ages. A remark on this clonotype: Antigen: not known.

CDR3 length: 14 residues. V lost 4 bases and J lost 5, with 15 bases in between. Germline CDR1 reads SGHRS; CDR2 reads YFSETQ. The authors ran a second PCR of about 6 to 11 cycles using a sample-barcoded 5' primer and a J-beta primer mix. Each CDR3 protein gets one entry after TCRdb re-called the 5' RACE reads with MiXCR. The table lists about 280,000 distinct CDR3 sequences, 25% to 30% of them singletons, with over 25% in the top ten. A minimum of 5 micrograms of total RNA was extracted per sample. Whole-study findings and limits: Age brought a roughly linear fall in TCR beta diversity measured per million T cells. The donors' CMV status was not determined, possibly confounding changes in expanded clonotypes.

The origin of this receptor is a woman aged 70 to 79 in good health. The specimen sequenced was blood. This chain uses TRBV5-1 with TRBJ2-5, with D possibly matching TRBD1 (6 bases). The CDR3 DNA sequence: TGCGCCAGCAGCCCTGAACAGGGAAAGGAGACCCAGTACTTC. The encoded protein is CASSPEQGKETQYF.